Sequencing of this T cell receptor (beta chain) was carried out in a study of T cells in Graves' hyperthyroidism and ophthalmopathy. The source material, RNA transcripts, was used to amplify TCR beta CDR3 regions. First-round RT-PCR of the TCR CDR3 relied on the HTBI primer set. Via MiXCR, TCRdb re-called the multiplex PCR reads, giving one row per CDR3 protein. The sample holds roughly 550,000 distinct CDR3 sequences, approximately 16% seen once. This clonotype was seen repeatedly, ten times or more. Ophthalmopathy patients all had a Clinical Activity Score of at least 3, a NOSPECS grade of at least 4 and disease under 3 months old. Unmatched junction bases numbered 6, after V lost 7 bases and J lost 0 bases. Germline values: CDR1 MNHNS, CDR2 SASEGT. The CDR3 has 15 amino acids.

The chain is built from TRBV6-1 and TRBJ2-7; 10 nucleotides align to TRBD2. This TCR was sampled from a woman under 40 with Graves' ophthalmopathy. Sequenced: blood. The CDR3, as DNA: TGTGCCAGCATTCCGACTAGCGGGTTCTCCTACGAGCAGTACTTC. Translated: CASIPTSGFSYEQYF.